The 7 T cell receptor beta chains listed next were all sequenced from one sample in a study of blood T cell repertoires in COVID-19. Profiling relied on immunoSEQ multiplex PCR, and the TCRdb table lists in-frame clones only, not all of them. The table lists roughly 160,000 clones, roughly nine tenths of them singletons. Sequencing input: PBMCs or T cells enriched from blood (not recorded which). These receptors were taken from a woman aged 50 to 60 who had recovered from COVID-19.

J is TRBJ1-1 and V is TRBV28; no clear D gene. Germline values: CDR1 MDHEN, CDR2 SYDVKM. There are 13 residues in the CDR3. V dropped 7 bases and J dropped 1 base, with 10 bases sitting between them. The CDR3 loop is CASIATGNTEAFF. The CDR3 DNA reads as TGTGCCAGCATCGCGACGGGGAACACTGAAGCTTTCTTT. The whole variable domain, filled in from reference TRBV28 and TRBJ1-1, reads DVKVTQSSRYLVKRTGEKVFLECVQDMDHENMFWYRQDPGLGLRLIYFSYDVKMKEKGDIPEGYSVSREKKERFSLILESASTNQTSMYLCASIATGNTEAFFGQGTRLTVV.

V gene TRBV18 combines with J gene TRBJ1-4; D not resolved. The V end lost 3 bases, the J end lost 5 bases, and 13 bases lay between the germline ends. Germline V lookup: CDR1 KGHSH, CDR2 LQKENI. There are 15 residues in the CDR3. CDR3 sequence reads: CASSPVIGGNEKLFF. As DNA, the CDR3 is TGTGCCAGCTCACCCGTCATTGGAGGAAATGAAAAACTGTTTTTT.

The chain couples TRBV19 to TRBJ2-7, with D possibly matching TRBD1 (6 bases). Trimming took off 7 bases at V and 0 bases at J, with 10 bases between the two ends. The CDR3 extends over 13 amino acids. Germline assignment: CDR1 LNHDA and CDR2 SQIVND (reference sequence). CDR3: CASNKGVSYEQYF. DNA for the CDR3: TGTGCCAGTAATAAGGGGGTCTCCTACGAGCAGTACTTC.

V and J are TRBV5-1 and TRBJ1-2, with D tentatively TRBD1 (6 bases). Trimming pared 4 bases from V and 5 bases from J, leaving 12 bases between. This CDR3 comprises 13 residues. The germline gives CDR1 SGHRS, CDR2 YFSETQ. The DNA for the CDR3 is TGCGCCAGCAGCCTGTCACAGGGTTATGGCTACACCTTC. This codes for CASSLSQGYGYTF.

The CDR3 bases are TGCGCCAGCAGCCAAGATCGAACGCGGGATAGTGTCGTTCTCTACAATGAGCAGTTCTTC. Translated: CASSQDRTRDSVVLYNEQFF. This rearrangement joins TRBV4-1 to TRBJ2-1, with D tentatively TRBD2 (6 bases). Trimming removed 0 bases at V and 3 bases at J, with 24 bases between. Germline assignment: CDR1 MGHRA and CDR2 YSYEKL. The CDR3 contains 20 residues.

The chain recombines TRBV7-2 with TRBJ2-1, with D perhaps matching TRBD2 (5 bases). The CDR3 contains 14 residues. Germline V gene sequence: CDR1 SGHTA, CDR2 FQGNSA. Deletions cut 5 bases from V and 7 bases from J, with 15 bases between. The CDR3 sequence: CASSPPRAENEQFF. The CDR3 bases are TGTGCCAGCAGCCCTCCGAGGGCAGAGAATGAGCAGTTCTTC. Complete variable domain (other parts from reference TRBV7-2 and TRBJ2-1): GAGVSQSPSNKVTEKGKDVELRCDPISGHTALYWYRQSLGQGLEFLIYFQGNSAPDKSGLPSDRFSAERTGGSVSTLTIQRTQQEDSAVYLCASSPPRAENEQFFGPGTRLTVL.

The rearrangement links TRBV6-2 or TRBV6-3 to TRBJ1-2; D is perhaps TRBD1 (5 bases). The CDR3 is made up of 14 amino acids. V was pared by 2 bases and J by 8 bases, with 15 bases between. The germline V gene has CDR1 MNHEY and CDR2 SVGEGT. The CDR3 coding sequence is TGTGCCAGCAGTTACCAGGGTATGCGTCTGGGCTACACCTTC. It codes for CASSYQGMRLGYTF.